This entry is about one T cell receptor beta chain. This clonotype showed up many times. Its antigen target is currently unknown. No base quality values were provided; no much bigger clone lies one nucleotide off. The data belong to a study of T-cell reconstitution after alpha-beta-depleted transplantation in children (dated by TCRdb to the mid-2010s). Context from the whole study: T-cell immune reconstitution after TCRalphabeta/CD19-depleted allogeneic hematopoietic cell transplantation in children was quantitatively tracked in the study by means of TCR repertoire profiling.

The library was generated by PCR. The reads were generated on an Illumina HiSeq 2500. TCR library preparation used molecular barcoding, with unique molecular identifiers applied to normalize quantification of the TCRbeta repertoire. TCRdb reran the public reads through fastp at Q25 and MiXCR, keeping productive beta chains. Rows matching on CDR3 protein sequence are summarized as one entry with the most common DNA and genes. For this sample the table gives some 200,000 distinct CDR3 sequences, of which roughly a tenth were detected only once. The ten largest clones take up approximately 4.7% of the sample. The CDR3 goes from the cysteine to the phenylalanine over 12 residues. Here the CDR3 DNA is all that survives: 36 bases in frame from base 1. The germline ends are 13 bases apart after V is trimmed by 10 bases and J by 4 bases. The germline V gene yields MNHEY for CDR1 and SVGEGT for CDR2.

This TCR came from a human donor who donated a stem cell graft to a child with SCID. The chain employs TRBV6-2 or TRBV6-3 and TRBJ1-2; too little of a D gene remains to name it. The input for sequencing was PBMCs from the stem cell graft donor, taken from the stem cell graft. The CDR3: CAITDYSYGYTF. The DNA reads TGTGCCATTACCGATTACAGCTATGGCTACACCTTC.